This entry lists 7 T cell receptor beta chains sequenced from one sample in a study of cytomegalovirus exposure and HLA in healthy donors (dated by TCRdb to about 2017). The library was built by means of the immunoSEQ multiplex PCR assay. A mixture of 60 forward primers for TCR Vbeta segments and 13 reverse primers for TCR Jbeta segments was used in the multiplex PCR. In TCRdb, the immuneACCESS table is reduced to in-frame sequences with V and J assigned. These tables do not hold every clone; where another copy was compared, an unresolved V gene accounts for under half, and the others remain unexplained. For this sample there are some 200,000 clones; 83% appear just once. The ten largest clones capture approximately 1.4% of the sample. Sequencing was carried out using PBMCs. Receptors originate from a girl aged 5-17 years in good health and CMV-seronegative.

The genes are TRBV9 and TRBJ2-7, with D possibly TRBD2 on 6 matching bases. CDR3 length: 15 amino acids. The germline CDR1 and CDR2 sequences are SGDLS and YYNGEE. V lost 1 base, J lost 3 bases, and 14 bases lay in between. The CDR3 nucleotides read TGTGCCAGCAGCGTATCGGCGGGGATAAGCTACGAGCAGTACTTC. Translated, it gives CASSVSAGISYEQYF.

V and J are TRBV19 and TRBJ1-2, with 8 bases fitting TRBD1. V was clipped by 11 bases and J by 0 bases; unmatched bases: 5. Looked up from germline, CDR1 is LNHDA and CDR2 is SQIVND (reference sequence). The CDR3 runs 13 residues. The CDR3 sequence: CAARGRANYGYTF. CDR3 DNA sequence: TGTGCCGCCAGGGGGCGAGCTAACTATGGCTACACCTTC.

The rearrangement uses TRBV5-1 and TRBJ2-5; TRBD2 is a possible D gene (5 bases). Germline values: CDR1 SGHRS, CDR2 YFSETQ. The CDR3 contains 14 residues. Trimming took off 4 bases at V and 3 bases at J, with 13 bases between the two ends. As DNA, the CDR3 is TGCGCCAGCAGCCCAAGGACTGTGGAAGAGACCCAGTACTTC. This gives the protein CASSPRTVEETQYF.

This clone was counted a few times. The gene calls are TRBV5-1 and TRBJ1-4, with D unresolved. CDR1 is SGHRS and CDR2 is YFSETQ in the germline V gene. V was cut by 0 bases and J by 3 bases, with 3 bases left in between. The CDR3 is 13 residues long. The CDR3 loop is CASSLAPNEKLFF. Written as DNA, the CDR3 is TGCGCCAGCAGCTTGGCTCCTAATGAAAAACTGTTTTTT.

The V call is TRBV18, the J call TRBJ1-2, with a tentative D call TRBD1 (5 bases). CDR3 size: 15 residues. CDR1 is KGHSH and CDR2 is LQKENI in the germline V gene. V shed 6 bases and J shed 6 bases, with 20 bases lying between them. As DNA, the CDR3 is TGTGCCAGCTCCCCTCTAGGCAGGGCCACTCATGGCTACACCTTC. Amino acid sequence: CASSPLGRATHGYTF.

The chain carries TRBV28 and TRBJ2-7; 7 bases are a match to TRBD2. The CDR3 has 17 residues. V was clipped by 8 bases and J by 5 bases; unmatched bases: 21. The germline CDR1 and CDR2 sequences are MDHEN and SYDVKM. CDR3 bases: TGTGCCAGCTCTAGAAGACTACACACTAGGGAGGGAAACGAGCAGTACTTC. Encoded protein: CASSRRLHTREGNEQYF.

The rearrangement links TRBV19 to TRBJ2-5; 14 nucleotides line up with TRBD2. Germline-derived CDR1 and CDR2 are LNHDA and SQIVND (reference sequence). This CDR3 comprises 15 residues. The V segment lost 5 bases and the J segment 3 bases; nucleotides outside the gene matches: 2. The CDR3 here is CASSAGLAGEETQYF. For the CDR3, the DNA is TGTGCCAGTAGTGCGGGACTAGCGGGAGAAGAGACCCAGTACTTC.